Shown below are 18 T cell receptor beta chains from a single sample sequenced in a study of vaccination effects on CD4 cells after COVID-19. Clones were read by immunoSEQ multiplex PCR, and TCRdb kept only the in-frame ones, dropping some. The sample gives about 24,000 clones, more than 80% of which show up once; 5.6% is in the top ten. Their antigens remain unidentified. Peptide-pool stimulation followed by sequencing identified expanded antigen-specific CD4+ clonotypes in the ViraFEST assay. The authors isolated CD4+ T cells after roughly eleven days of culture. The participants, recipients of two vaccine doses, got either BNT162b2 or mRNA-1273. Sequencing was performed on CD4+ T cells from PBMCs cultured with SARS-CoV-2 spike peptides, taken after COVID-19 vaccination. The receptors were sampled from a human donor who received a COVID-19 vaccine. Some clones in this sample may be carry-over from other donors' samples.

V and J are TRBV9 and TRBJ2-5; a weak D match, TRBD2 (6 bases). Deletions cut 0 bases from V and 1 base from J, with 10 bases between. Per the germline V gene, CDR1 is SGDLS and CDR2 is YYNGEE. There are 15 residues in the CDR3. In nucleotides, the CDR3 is TGTGCCAGCAGCGTAGCTCTGGAGGGCCAAGAGACCCAGTACTTC. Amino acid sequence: CASSVALEGQETQYF. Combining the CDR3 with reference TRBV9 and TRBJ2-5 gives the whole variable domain DSGVTQTPKHLITATGQRVTLRCSPRSGDLSVYWYQQSLDQGLQFLIQYYNGEERAKGNILERFSAQQFPDLHSELNLSSLELGDSALYFCASSVALEGQETQYFGPGTRLLVL.

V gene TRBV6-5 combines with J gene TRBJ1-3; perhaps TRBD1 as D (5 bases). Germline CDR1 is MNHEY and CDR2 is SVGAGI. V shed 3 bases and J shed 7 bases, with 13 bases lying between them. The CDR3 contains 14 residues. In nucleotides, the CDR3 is TGTGCCAGCAGTTATAGTGGCAAGGGGAACACCATATATTTT. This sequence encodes CASSYSGKGNTIYF.

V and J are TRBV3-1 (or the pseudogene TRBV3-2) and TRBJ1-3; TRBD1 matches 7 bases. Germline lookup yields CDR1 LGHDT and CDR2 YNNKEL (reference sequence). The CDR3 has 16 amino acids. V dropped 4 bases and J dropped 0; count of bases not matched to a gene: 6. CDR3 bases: TGTGCCAGCAGCCTCCAGACAGGGACCTCTGGAAACACCATATATTTT. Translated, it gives CASSLQTGTSGNTIYF.

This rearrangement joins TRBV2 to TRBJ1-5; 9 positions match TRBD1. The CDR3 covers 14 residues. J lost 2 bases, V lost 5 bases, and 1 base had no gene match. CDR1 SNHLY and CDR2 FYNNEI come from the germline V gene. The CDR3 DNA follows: TGTGCCAGCAGTTGGACAGGGGGCAATCAGCCCCAGCATTTT. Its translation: CASSWTGGNQPQHF.

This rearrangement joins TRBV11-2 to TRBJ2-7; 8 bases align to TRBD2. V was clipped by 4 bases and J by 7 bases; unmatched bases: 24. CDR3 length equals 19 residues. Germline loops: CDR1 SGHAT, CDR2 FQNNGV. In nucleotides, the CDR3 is TGTGCCAGCAGCTCTCGCCCTACTAGCGGAGAGAACTTCCGTGGGGAGCAGTACGTC. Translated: CASSSRPTSGENFRGEQYV.

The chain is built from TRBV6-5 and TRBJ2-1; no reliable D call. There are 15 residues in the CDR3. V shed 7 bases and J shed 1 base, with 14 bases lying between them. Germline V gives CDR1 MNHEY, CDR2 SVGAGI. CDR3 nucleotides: TGTGCCAGCACCCCAGAGGTACTATCCTACAATGAGCAGTTCTTC. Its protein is CASTPEVLSYNEQFF.

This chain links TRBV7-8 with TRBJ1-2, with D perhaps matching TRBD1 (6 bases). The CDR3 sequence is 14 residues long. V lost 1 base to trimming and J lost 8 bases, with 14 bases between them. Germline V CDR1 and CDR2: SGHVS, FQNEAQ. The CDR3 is CASSLVSGADGYTF. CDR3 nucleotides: TGTGCCAGCAGCTTAGTGTCGGGGGCTGACGGCTACACCTTC.

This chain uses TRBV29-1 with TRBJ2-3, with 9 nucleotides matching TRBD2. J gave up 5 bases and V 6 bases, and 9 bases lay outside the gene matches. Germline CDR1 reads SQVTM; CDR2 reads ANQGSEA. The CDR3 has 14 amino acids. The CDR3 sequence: CSVSAGGRGDTQYF. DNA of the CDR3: TGCAGCGTATCAGCGGGGGGCCGAGGAGATACGCAGTATTTT.

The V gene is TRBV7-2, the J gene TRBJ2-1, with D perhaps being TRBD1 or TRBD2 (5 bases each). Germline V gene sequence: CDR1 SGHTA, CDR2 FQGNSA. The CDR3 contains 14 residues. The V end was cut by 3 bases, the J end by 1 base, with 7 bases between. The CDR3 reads CASSFEGSYNEQFF. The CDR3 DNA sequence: TGTGCCAGCAGCTTCGAGGGGTCCTACAATGAGCAGTTCTTC. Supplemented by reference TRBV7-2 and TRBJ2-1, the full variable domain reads GAGVSQSPSNKVTEKGKDVELRCDPISGHTALYWYRQSLGQGLEFLIYFQGNSAPDKSGLPSDRFSAERTGGSVSTLTIQRTQQEDSAVYLCASSFEGSYNEQFFGPGTRLTVL.

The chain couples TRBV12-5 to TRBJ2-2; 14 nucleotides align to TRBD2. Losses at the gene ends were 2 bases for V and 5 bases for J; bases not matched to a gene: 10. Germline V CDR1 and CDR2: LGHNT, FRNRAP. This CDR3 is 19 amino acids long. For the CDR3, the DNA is TGTGCTAGTGGTTTGCCGACTAGCGGGGGGGCCCTACTGACCGGGGAGCTGTTTTTT. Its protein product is CASGLPTSGGALLTGELFF.

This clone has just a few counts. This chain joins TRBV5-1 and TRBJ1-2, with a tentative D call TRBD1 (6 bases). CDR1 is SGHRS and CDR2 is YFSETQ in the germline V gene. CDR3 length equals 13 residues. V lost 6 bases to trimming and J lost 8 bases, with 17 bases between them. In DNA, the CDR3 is TGCGCCAGCAACATAGGGGGATTCTCGGGCTACACCTTC. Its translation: CASNIGGFSGYTF.

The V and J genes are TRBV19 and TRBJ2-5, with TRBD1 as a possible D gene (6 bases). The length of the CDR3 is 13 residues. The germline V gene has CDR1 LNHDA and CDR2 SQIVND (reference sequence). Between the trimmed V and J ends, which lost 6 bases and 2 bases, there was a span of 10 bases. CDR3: CASSGQFQETQYF. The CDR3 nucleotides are TGTGCCAGTAGCGGACAGTTTCAAGAGACCCAGTACTTC.

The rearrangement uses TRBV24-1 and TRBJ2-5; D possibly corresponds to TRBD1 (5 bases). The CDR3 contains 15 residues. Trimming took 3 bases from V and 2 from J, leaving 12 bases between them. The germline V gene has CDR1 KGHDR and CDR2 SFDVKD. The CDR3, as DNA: TGTGCCACCAGTGATCGTAACAGGTTGCAAGAGACCCAGTACTTC. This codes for CATSDRNRLQETQYF.

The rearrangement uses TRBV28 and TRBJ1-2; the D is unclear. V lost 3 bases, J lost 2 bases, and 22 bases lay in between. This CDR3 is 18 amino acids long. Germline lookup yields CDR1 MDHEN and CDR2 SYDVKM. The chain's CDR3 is CASSLLPSGGFANYGYTF. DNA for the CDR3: TGTGCCAGCAGTTTGTTACCCTCGGGTGGGTTTGCAAACTATGGCTACACCTTC.

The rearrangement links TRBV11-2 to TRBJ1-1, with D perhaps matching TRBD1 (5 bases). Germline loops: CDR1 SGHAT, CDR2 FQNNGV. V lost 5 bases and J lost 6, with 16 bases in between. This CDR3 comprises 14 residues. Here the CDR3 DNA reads TGTGCCAGCAGCCAAGGGGCAGGGACGCCTGAAGCTTTCTTT. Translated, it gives CASSQGAGTPEAFF.

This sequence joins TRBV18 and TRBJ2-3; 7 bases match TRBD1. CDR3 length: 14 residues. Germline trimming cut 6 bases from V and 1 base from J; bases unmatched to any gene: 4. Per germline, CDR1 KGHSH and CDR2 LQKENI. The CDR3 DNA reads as TGTGCCAGCTCTAACAGGGGAGGCACAGATACGCAGTATTTT. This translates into CASSNRGGTDTQYF.

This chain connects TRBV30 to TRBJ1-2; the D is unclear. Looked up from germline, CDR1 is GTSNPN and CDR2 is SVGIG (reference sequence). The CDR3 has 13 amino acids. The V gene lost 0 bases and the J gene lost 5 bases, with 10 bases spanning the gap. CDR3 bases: TGTGCCTGGAGTGTACAGCGGGTTTATGGCTACACCTTC. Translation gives CAWSVQRVYGYTF.

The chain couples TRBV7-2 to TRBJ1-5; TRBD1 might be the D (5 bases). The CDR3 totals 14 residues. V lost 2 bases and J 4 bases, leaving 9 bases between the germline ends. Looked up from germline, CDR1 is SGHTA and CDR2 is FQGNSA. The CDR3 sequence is CASSLTGPNQPQHF. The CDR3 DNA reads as TGTGCCAGCAGCTTAACAGGCCCTAATCAGCCCCAGCATTTT.